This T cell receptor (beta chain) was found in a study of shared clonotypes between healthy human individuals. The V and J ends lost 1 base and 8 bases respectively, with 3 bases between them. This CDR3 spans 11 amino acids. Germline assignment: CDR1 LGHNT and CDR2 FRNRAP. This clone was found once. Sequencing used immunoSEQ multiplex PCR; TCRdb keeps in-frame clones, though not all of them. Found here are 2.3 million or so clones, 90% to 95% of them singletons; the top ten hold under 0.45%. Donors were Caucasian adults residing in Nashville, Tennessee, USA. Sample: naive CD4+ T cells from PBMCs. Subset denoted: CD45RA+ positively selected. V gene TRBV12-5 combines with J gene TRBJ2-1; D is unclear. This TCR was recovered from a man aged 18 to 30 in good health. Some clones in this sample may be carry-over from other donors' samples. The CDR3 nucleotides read TGTGCTAGTGGTTTGGGCGATGAGCAGTTCTTC. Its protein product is CASGLGDEQFF.